This TCR beta chain originates from a study of blood T cell repertoires in COVID-19. The wider study: There were acute and convalescent COVID-19 samples, and they came from the United States, Italy and Spain.

CDR3 length: 18 amino acids. V lost 0 bases, J lost 4 bases, and 13 bases stayed unmatched. CDR1 LGHNA and CDR2 YNFKEQ come from the germline V gene. The repertoire was sequenced with immunoSEQ multiplex PCR; TCRdb's copy has only in-frame clones and lacks some. The table lists under 200,000 clones, 84% of them singletons. This receptor was obtained from a woman aged 25 to 39 who had been exposed to COVID-19. The sequencing sample was made of PBMCs or T cells enriched from blood (not recorded which). This rearrangement joins TRBV4-2 to TRBJ2-5; 8 bases align to TRBD2. The CDR3 region is CASSQELLGAGATETQYF. CDR3 in DNA: TGTGCCAGCAGCCAAGAACTTTTAGGAGCGGGGGCGACAGAGACCCAGTACTTC.